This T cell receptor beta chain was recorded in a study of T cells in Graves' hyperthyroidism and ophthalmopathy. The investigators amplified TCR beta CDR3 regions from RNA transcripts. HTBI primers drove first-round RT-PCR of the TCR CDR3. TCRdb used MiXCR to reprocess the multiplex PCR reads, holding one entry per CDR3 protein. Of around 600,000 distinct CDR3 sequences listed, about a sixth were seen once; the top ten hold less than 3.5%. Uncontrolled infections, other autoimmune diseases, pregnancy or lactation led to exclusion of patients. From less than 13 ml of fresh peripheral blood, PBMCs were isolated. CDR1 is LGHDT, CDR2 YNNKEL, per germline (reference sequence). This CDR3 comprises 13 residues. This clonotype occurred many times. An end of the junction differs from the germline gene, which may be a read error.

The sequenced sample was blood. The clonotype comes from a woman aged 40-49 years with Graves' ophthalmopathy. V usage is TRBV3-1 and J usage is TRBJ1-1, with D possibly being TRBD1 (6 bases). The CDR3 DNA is TGTGCCAGCAGACAAGAGGGGGGGTCTGAAGCTTTCTTT. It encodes CASRQEGGSEAFF.